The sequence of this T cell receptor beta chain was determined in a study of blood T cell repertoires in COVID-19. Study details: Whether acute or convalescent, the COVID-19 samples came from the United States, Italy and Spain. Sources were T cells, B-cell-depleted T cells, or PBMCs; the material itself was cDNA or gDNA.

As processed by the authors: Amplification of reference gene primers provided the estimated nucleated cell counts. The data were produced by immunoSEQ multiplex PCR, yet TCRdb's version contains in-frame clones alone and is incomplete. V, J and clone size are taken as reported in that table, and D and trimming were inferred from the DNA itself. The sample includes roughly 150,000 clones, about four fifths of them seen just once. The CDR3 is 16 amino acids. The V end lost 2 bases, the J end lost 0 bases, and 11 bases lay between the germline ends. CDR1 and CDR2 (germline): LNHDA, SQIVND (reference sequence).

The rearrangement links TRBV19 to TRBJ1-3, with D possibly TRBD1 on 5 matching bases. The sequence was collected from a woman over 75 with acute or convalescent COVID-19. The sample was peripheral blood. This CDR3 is CASSIKGAASGNTIYF. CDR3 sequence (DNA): TGTGCCAGTAGTATAAAAGGGGCGGCCTCTGGAAACACCATATATTTT.